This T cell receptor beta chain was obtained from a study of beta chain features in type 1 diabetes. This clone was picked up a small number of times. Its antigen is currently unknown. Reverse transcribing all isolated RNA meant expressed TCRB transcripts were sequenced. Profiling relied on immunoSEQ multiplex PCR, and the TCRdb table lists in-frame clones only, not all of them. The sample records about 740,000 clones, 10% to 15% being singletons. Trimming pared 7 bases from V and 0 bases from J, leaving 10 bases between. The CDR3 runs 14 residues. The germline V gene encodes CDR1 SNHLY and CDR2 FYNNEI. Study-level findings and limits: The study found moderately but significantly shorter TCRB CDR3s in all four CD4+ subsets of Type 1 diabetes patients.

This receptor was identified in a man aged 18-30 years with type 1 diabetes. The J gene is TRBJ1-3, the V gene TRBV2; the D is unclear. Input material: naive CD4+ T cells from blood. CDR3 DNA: TGTGCCAGCAAGAGGACGGTCTCTGGAAACACCATATATTTT. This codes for CASKRTVSGNTIYF.